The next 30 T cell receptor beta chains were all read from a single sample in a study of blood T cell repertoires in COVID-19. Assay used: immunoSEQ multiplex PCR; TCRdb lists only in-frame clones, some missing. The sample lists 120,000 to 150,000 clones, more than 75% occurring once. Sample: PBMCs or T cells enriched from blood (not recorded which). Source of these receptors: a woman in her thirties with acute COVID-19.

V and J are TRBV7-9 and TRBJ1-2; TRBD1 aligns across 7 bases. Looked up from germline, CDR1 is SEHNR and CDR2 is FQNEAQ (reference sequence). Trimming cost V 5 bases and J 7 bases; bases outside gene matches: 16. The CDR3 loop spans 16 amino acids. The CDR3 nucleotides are TGTGCCAGCAGCCCGCCCATTCCCGGGACAGCCGGTGGCTACACCTTC. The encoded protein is CASSPPIPGTAGGYTF.

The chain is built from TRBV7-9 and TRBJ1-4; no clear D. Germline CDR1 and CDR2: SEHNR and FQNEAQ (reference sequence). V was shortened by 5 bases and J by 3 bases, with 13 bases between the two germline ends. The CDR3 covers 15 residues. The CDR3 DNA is TGTGCCAGCAGCCTAGAGTGGACTTCTAATGAAAAACTGTTTTTT. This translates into CASSLEWTSNEKLFF.

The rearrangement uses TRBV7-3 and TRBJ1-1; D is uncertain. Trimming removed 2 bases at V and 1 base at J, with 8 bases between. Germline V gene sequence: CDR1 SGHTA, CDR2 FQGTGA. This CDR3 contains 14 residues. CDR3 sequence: CASSLSAGNTEAFF. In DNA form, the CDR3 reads TGTGCCAGCAGCTTATCCGCAGGGAACACTGAAGCTTTCTTT.

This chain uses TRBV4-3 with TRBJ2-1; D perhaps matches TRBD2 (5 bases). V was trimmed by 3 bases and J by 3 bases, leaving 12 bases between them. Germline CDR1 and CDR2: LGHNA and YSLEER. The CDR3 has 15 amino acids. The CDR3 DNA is TGCGCCAGCAGCCAGTCCCCGGCGGGCTACAATGAGCAGTTCTTC. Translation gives CASSQSPAGYNEQFF.

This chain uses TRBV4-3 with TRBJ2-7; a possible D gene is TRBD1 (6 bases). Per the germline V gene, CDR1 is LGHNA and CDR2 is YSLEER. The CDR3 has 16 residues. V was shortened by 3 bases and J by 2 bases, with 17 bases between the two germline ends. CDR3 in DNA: TGCGCCAGCAGCCAGGGTACAGGGAATCTTCCCTACGAGCAGTACTTC. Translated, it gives CASSQGTGNLPYEQYF.

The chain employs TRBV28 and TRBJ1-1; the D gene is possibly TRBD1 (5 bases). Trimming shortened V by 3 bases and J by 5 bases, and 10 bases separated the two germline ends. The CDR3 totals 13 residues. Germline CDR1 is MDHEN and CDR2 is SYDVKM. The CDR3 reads CASSFAGGTEAFF. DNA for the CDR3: TGTGCCAGCAGTTTTGCGGGGGGTACTGAAGCTTTCTTT.

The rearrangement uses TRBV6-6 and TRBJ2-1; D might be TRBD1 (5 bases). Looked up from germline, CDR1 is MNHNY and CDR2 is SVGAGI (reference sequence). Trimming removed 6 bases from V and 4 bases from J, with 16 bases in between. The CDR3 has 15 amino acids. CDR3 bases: TGTGCCAGCAGCAAACAGGCTAACCAATACAATGAGCAGTTCTTC. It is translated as CASSKQANQYNEQFF.

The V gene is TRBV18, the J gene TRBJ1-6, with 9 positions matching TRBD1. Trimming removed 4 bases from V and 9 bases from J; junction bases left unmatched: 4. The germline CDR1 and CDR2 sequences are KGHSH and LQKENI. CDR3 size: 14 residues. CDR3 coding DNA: TGTGCCAGCTCACAGGGACAGGGTAGTTCACCCCTCCACTTT. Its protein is CASSQGQGSSPLHF.

Here the CDR3 DNA reads TGTGCCAGCAGTGACGGCCAGCGGGAGAACTCTGAGCAGTTCTTC. It yields the protein CASSDGQRENSEQFF. This chain joins TRBV6-4 and TRBJ2-1, with 8 bases aligning to TRBD2. CDR1 MRHNA and CDR2 SNTAGT come from the germline V gene. The trim removed 2 bases at V and 9 bases at J, leaving 9 bases unmatched. This CDR3 is built from 15 residues.

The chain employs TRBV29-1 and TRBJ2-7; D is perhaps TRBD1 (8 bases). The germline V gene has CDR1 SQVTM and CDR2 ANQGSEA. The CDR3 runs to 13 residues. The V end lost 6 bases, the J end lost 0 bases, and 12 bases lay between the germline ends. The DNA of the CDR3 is TGCAGCGTAACAGGGGGGGACTCCTACGAGCAGTACTTC. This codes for CSVTGGDSYEQYF.

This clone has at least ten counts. CDR3 residues: CARTGQLNEKLFF. CDR3 nucleotide sequence: TGTGCCAGGACTGGACAGCTAAATGAAAAACTGTTTTTT. The rearrangement uses TRBV6-5 and TRBJ1-4, with D perhaps TRBD1 (6 bases). Germline CDR1 MNHEY, CDR2 SVGAGI. Trimming took off 9 bases at V and 5 bases at J, with 13 bases between the two ends. This CDR3 has 13 residues.

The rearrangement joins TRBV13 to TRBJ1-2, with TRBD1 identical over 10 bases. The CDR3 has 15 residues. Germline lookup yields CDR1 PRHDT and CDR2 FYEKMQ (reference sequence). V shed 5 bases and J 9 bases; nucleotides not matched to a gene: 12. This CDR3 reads CASSTRQGAKNSYTF. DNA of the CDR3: TGTGCCAGCAGCACACGACAGGGGGCTAAAAACAGCTACACCTTC.

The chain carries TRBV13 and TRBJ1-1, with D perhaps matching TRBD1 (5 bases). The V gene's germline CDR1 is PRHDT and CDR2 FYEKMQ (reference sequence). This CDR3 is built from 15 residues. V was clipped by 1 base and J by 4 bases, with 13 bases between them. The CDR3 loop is CASSLVGGGGTEAFF. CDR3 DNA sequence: TGTGCCAGCAGCTTAGTCGGCGGGGGGGGCACTGAAGCTTTCTTT.

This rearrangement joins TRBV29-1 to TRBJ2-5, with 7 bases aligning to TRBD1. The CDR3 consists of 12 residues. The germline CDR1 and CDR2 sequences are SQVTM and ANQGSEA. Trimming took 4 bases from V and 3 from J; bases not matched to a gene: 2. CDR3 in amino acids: CSVGQGEETQYF. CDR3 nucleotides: TGCAGCGTTGGGCAGGGGGAAGAGACCCAGTACTTC. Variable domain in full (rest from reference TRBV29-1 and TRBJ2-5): SAVISQKPSRDICQRGTSLTIQCQVDSQVTMMFWYRQQPGQSLTLIATANQGSEATYESGFVIDKFPISRPNLTFSTLTVSNMSPEDSSIYLCSVGQGEETQYFGPGTRLLVL.

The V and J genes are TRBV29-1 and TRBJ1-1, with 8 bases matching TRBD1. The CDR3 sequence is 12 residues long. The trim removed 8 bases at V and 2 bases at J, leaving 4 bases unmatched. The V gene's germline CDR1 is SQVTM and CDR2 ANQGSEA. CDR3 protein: CSTGQGNTEAFF. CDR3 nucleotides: TGCAGCACAGGACAGGGAAACACTGAAGCTTTCTTT. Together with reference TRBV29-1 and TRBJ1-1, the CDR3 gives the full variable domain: SAVISQKPSRDICQRGTSLTIQCQVDSQVTMMFWYRQQPGQSLTLIATANQGSEATYESGFVIDKFPISRPNLTFSTLTVSNMSPEDSSIYLCSTGQGNTEAFFGQGTRLTVV.

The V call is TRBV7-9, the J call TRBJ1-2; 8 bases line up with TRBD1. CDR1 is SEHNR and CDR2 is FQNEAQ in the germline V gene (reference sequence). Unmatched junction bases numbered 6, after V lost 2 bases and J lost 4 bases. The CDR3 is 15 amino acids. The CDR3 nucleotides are TGTGCCAGCAGCTTAAATTCGGACAGGGTCTATGGCTACACCTTC. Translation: CASSLNSDRVYGYTF.

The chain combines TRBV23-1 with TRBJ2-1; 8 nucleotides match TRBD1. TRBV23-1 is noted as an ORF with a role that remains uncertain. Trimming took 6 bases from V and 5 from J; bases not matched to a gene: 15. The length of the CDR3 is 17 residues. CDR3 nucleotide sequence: TGCGCCAGCAGCCAGAAACGGGACAGGCGGCCACACAATGAGCAGTTCTTC. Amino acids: CASSQKRDRRPHNEQFF.

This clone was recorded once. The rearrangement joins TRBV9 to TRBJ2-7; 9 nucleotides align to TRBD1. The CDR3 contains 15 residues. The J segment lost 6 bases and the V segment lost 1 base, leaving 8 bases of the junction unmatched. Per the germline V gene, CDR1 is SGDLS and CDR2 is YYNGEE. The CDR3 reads CASSVLTGGESEQYF. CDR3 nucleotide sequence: TGTGCCAGCAGCGTACTCACAGGGGGCGAATCCGAGCAGTACTTC.

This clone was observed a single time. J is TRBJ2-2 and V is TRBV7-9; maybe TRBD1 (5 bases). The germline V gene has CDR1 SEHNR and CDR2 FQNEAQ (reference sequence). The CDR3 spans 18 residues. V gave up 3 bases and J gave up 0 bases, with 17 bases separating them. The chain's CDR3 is CASSFRGLDIPNTGELFF. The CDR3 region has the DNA TGTGCCAGCAGCTTTAGGGGCTTGGACATACCGAACACCGGGGAGCTGTTTTTT. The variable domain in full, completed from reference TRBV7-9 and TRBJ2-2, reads DTGVSQNPRHKITKRGQNVTFRCDPISEHNRLYWYRQTLGQGPEFLTYFQNEAQLEKSRLLSDRFSAERPKGSFSTLEIQRTEQGDSAMYLCASSFRGLDIPNTGELFFGEGSRLTVL.

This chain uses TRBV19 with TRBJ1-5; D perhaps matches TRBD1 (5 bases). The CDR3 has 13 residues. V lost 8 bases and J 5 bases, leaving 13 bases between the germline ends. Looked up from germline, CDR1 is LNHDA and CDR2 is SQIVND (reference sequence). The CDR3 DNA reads TGTGCCAGTGGGAGGGGTCCGTATCAGCCCCAGCATTTT. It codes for CASGRGPYQPQHF.

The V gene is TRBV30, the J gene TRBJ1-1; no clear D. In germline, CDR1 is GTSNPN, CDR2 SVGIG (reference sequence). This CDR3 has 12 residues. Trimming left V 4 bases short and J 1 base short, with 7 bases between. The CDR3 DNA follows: TGTGCCTGGACGGAGCAGAACACTGAAGCTTTCTTT. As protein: CAWTEQNTEAFF.

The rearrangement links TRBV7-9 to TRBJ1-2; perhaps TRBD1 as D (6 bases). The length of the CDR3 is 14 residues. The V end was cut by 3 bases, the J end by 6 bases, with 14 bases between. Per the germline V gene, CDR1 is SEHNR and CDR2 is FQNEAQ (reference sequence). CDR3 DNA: TGTGCCAGCAGCTTTACTTCAGGGGACAATGGCTACACCTTC. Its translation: CASSFTSGDNGYTF.

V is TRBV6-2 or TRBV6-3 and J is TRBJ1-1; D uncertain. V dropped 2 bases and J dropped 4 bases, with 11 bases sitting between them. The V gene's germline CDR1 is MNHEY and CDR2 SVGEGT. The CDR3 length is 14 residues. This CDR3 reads CASSYGGVGTEAFF. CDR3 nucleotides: TGTGCCAGCAGTTACGGCGGGGTTGGCACTGAAGCTTTCTTT.

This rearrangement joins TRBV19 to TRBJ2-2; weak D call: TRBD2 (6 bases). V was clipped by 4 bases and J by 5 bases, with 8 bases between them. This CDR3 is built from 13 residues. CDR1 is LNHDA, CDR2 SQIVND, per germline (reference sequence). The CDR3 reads CASSTGVTGELFF. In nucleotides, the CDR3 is TGTGCCAGTAGTACGGGGGTAACCGGGGAGCTGTTTTTT.

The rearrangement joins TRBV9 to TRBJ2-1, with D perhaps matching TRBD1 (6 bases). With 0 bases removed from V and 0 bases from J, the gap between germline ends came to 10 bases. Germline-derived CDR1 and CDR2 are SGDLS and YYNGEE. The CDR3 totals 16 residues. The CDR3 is CASSVGGLGSYNEQFF. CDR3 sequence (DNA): TGTGCCAGCAGCGTAGGGGGGCTAGGCTCCTACAATGAGCAGTTCTTC.

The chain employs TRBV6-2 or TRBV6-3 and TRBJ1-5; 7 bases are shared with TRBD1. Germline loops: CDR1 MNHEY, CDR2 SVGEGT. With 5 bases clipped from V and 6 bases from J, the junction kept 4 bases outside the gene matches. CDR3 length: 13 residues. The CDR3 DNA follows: TGTGCCAGCAGTATGACAGGGATTCAGCCCCAGCATTTT. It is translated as CASSMTGIQPQHF.

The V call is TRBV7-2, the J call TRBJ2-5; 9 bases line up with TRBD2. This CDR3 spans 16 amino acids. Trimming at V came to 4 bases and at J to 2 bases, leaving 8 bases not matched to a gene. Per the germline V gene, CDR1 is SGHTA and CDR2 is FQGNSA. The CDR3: CASSSPGTSLQETQYF. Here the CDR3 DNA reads TGTGCCAGCAGCTCCCCCGGGACTAGCTTACAAGAGACCCAGTACTTC.

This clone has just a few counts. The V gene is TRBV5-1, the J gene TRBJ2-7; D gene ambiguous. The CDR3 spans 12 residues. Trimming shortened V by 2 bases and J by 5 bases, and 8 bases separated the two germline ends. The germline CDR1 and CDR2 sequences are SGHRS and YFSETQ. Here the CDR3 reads CASSFVGHEQYF. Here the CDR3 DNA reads TGCGCCAGCAGCTTTGTGGGCCACGAGCAGTACTTC. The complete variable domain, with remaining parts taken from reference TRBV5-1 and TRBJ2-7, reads KAGVTQTPRYLIKTRGQQVTLSCSPISGHRSVSWYQQTPGQGLQFLFEYFSETQRNKGNFPGRFSGRQFSNSRSEMNVSTLELGDSALYLCASSFVGHEQYFGPGTRLTVT.

This CDR3 reads CASSSRTGLLVGYTF. CDR3 coding DNA: TGTGCCAGCAGCTCGCGGACAGGGCTCCTGGTGGGCTACACCTTC. The V call is TRBV13, the J call TRBJ1-2, with 8 bases lining up with TRBD1. The V and J ends lost 4 bases and 8 bases, in that order; junction bases with no gene match: 12. This CDR3 has 15 residues. In germline, CDR1 is PRHDT, CDR2 FYEKMQ (reference sequence).

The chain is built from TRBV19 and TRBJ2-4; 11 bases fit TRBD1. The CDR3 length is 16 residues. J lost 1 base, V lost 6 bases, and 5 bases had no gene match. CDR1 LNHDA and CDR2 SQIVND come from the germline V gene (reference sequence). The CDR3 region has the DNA TGTGCCAGTAGCCCCGGGACAGGGGGTGCCAAAAACATTCAGTACTTC. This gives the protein CASSPGTGGAKNIQYF.